The subject of this entry is one TCR beta chain. Its target is unknown. Unique molecular identifiers were incorporated when the TCRbeta library was constructed. TCRdb ran MiXCR on the PCR reads and lists one entry per CDR3 protein. The table records 700,000 to 850,000 distinct CDR3 sequences, around 15% of them present only once. This entry is derived from a study of T-cell reconstitution after alpha-beta-depleted transplantation in children. Broader study findings: At one year after transplant, newly produced T cells mostly accounted for T-cell counts and diversity. Reportedly, only several hundred clones from non-depleted graft cells drove alpha-beta T-cell counts at about two months.

The CDR3 contains 13 residues. Germline assignment: CDR1 MNHNS and CDR2 SASEGT. Trimming pared 2 bases from V and 11 bases from J, leaving 15 bases between. Specimen: PBMCs, mostly from graft donor cells, collected 360 days after TCRalphabeta/CD19-depleted stem cell transplant. The V call is TRBV6-1, the J call TRBJ1-1; D gene uncertain. The sequence was collected from a male patient between 10 and 17 years old who had a stem cell transplant for acute lymphoblastic leukemia, so the T cells may come from the graft donor. The CDR3 DNA is TGTGCCAGCAGTGAAAGTCACCTAGTTGGGGCTTTCTTT. Its protein is CASSESHLVGAFF.